This entry lists 6 T cell receptor beta chains sequenced from one sample in a study of T cells in Graves' hyperthyroidism and ophthalmopathy. Amplified regions were TCR beta CDR3 sequences from RNA transcripts. The study used the HTBI primer set for a first-round RT-PCR of the TCR CDR3. TCRdb re-derived calls from the multiplex PCR reads in MiXCR, one entry per CDR3 protein. The profile shows 350,000 to 400,000 distinct CDR3 sequences, 14% to 15% of them singletons. The sample was blood. The receptors were gathered from a woman in her thirties with Graves' hyperthyroidism.

This clonotype was observed many times. This chain uses TRBV20-1 with TRBJ2-7, with a tentative D call TRBD2 (5 bases). CDR1 is DFQATT and CDR2 is SNEGSKA in the germline V gene (reference sequence). V gave up 1 base and J gave up 0 bases, with 10 bases separating them. This CDR3 is 14 amino acids long. CDR3 in DNA: TGCAGTGCTAGAGGATCGGGAAGCTCCTACGAGCAGTACTTC. The encoded protein is CSARGSGSSYEQYF.

This clonotype has ten or more counts. The chain recombines TRBV28 with TRBJ2-1; D perhaps matches TRBD2 (5 bases). The V gene's germline CDR1 is MDHEN and CDR2 SYDVKM. Trimming left V 8 bases short and J 5 bases short, with 13 bases between. This CDR3 has 13 residues. As DNA, the CDR3 is TGTGCCAGCCTCGGTGGACTTAACAATGAGCAGTTCTTC. Translation: CASLGGLNNEQFF.

This clonotype was detected ten times or more. The chain recombines TRBV18 with TRBJ2-7; possible D gene TRBD1, 5 bases. Germline V gives CDR1 KGHSH, CDR2 LQKENI. The V end was cut by 0 bases, the J end by 0 bases, with 9 bases between. The length of the CDR3 is 15 residues. In nucleotides, the CDR3 is TGTGCCAGCTCACCACCGGACACAGCCTCCTACGAGCAGTACTTC. Protein sequence: CASSPPDTASYEQYF. Based on the CDR3 plus reference TRBV18 and TRBJ2-7, the full variable domain is NAGVMQNPRHLVRRRGQEARLRCSPMKGHSHVYWYRQLPEEGLKFMVYLQKENIIDESGMPKERFSAEFPKEGPSILRIQQVVRGDSAAYFCASSPPDTASYEQYFGPGTRLTVT.

The V and J genes are TRBV6-1 and TRBJ2-2, with D unresolved. CDR1 is MNHNS, CDR2 SASEGT, per germline. This CDR3 region has 14 residues. V lost 1 base to trimming and J lost 7 bases, with 10 bases between them. CDR3 in amino acids: CASSEENRYGELFF. CDR3 nucleotides: TGTGCCAGCAGTGAAGAGAACAGATACGGGGAGCTGTTTTTT.

This clonotype came up many times. This sequence joins TRBV20-1 and TRBJ2-1; a possible D gene is TRBD2 (5 bases). Germline values: CDR1 DFQATT, CDR2 SNEGSKA (reference sequence). CDR3 length equals 15 residues. V gave up 0 bases and J gave up 3 bases, with 12 bases separating them. CDR3 sequence reads: CSARDKSGYYNEQFF. The CDR3, as DNA: TGCAGTGCTAGAGATAAAAGCGGCTACTACAATGAGCAGTTCTTC.

This clonotype was picked up many times. The V gene is TRBV29-1, the J gene TRBJ2-7, with 8 nucleotides matching TRBD1. Germline CDR1 is SQVTM and CDR2 is ANQGSEA. Unmatched junction bases numbered 7, after V lost 7 bases and J lost 2 bases. The CDR3 has 13 amino acids. This CDR3 reads CSARTGTAYEQYF. The CDR3 DNA follows: TGCAGCGCCCGGACAGGGACGGCCTACGAGCAGTACTTC.